This TCR beta chain originates from a study of T cells in Graves' hyperthyroidism and ophthalmopathy. CDR1 KGHDR and CDR2 SFDVKD come from the germline V gene. The length of the CDR3 is 16 residues. The V and J ends lost 3 bases and 2 bases respectively, with 14 bases between them. Amplification targeted TCR beta CDR3 regions from RNA transcripts. Using the HTBI primer set, a first-round RT-PCR was run on the TCR CDR3. One entry per CDR3 protein, called by TCRdb with MiXCR from the multiplex PCR reads. The profile covers under 550,000 distinct CDR3 sequences, with roughly 21% appearing a single time and roughly 44% taken by the ten largest. This clonotype was recorded many times.

The rearrangement joins TRBV24-1 to TRBJ2-3; possibly TRBD2 for D (6 bases). The TCR was taken from a man between 40 and 49 years old with Graves' ophthalmopathy. Sequencing input: blood. CDR3 DNA sequence: TGTGCCACCAGTGATCAAGAGGGACTTAACACAGATACGCAGTATTTT. Amino acid sequence: CATSDQEGLNTDTQYF.